The 10 T cell receptor beta chains in this list originate from one sample, sequenced in a study of regulatory T cells in long-lasting Graves disease (dated by TCRdb to about 2021). Library preparation used multiplex PCR. TCRdb records Illumina HiSeq 4000 as the sequencer. iRepertoire HTBI primers and Arm-PCR amplification of CDR3 regions were used to construct TCR beta libraries. The public reads were quality trimmed at Q25 with fastp and then assembled into clones with MiXCR by TCRdb, keeping productive beta chains. Each CDR3 protein gets just one entry, which takes the most common genes and DNA from the rows behind it. The sample has approximately 400,000 distinct CDR3 sequences on record, 15% of them singletons. Over 7.5% of the sample is held by the ten biggest clonotypes. Taken with the paper, the label for time point translates to: newly diagnosed GD, antithyroid drugs for less than 3 months. For both TCR sequencing and RNA sequencing, RNA was extracted from PBMCs using TRIzol.

These records were also assigned to another study, of T cells in Graves' hyperthyroidism and ophthalmopathy.

The sequencing here drew on peripheral blood mononuclear cells (PBMCs), taken at new diagnosis, from a patient treated with antithyroid drugs. The receptors derive from a middle-aged woman with Graves disease. Donor details come from another sample of the same person, matched by shared clones.

This clonotype was counted ten times or more. The V and J genes are TRBV13 and TRBJ2-7; D is possibly TRBD2 (6 bases). The CDR3 has 14 residues. Trimming removed 7 bases from V and 4 bases from J, with 17 bases in between. Germline V gives CDR1 PRHDT, CDR2 FYEKMQ (reference sequence). The CDR3 loop is CASTVLGTQYEQYF. The CDR3 nucleotides read TGTGCCAGCACCGTCCTCGGGACTCAATACGAGCAGTACTTC.

There are many counts of this clonotype. V is TRBV20-1 and J is TRBJ2-5; 12 bases map to TRBD2. This CDR3 comprises 16 residues. V was clipped by 6 bases and J by 3 bases; unmatched bases: 11. CDR1 is DFQATT, CDR2 SNEGSKA, per germline (reference sequence). The CDR3 bases are TGCAGTGCACCCCGCAGCAGACTAGCGGGAGAAGAGACCCAGTACTTC. This encodes CSAPRSRLAGEETQYF.

A remark on this clonotype: Just one base apart from a much larger clone, this may be a read error. The chain uses TRBV6-5 and TRBJ2-2; 9 bases fit TRBD2. The ends lost 4 bases at V and 6 bases at J; junction bases unmatched: 6. This CDR3 has 15 residues. The germline CDR1 and CDR2 sequences are MNHEY and SVGAGI. CDR3 sequence (DNA): TGTGCCAGCAGTTGGGGGCGGGAGGGCGCCGGGGAGCTGTTTTTT. It yields the protein CASSWGREGAGELFF.

As concerns this clonotype: This could be a read error, since a much larger clone is one nucleotide away. No conserved phenylalanine or tryptophan is present at the end of the CDR3, so a read error is the likely explanation. This rearrangement joins TRBV20-1 to TRBJ1-1, with D uncertain. Looked up from germline, CDR1 is DFQATT and CDR2 is SNEGSKA (reference sequence). The CDR3 contains 15 residues. V was cut by 2 bases and J by 7 bases, with 20 bases left in between. The DNA of the CDR3 is TGCAGTGCTAGATCGCCGGGCCTTAAGGTTGTTGAAGCTTTCTCT. This sequence encodes CSARSPGLKVVEAFS.

This clonotype was counted ten times or more. The chain has TRBV6-5 and TRBJ1-1; no firm D call. Per the germline V gene, CDR1 is MNHEY and CDR2 is SVGAGI. V gave up 2 bases and J gave up 3 bases, with 10 bases separating them. The CDR3 length is 14 residues. DNA for the CDR3: TGTGCCAGCAGTTACCTATCGGGGTACACTGAAGCTTTCTTT. This sequence encodes CASSYLSGYTEAFF.

This clonotype came up many times. This sequence joins TRBV10-3 and TRBJ2-7, with D unresolved. The germline V gene encodes CDR1 ENHRY and CDR2 SYGVKD. Trimming left V 6 bases short and J 4 bases short, with 10 bases between. The CDR3 covers 12 residues. CDR3 DNA sequence: TGTGCCATCAGCCCAGATTCGTACGAGCAGTACTTC. Translated, it gives CAISPDSYEQYF.

This clonotype was seen only a few times. The chain links TRBV11-3 to TRBJ2-1; D might be TRBD1 (6 bases). The CDR3 has 13 residues. CDR1 is SGHNT, CDR2 YENEEA, per germline. Trimming removed 8 bases at V and 5 bases at J, with 13 bases between. The chain's CDR3 is CASGGWGDNEQFF. CDR3 nucleotide sequence: TGTGCCAGCGGGGGCTGGGGTGACAATGAGCAGTTCTTC. The full variable domain, rest sourced from reference TRBV11-3 and TRBJ2-1, is EAGVVQSPRYKIIEKKQPVAFWCNPISGHNTLYWYLQNLGQGPELLIRYENEEAVDDSQLPKDRFSAERLKGVDSTLKIQPAELGDSAVYLCASGGWGDNEQFFGPGTRLTVL.

The genes are TRBV11-3 and TRBJ2-7; D might be TRBD2 (5 bases). Trimming pared 7 bases from V and 0 bases from J, leaving 10 bases between. CDR1 and CDR2 (germline): SGHNT, YENEEA. This CDR3 has 13 amino acids. This CDR3 is CASNDYYSYEQYF. In DNA form, the CDR3 reads TGTGCCAGCAACGACTATTACTCCTACGAGCAGTACTTC.

The rearrangement joins TRBV20-1 to TRBJ2-7, with a weak D call TRBD2 (6 bases). V was trimmed by 3 bases and J by 0 bases, leaving 18 bases between them. The CDR3 length is 16 residues. Germline CDR1 is DFQATT and CDR2 is SNEGSKA (reference sequence). CDR3 loop: CSARSLAARSSYEQYF. Written as DNA, the CDR3 is TGCAGTGCTAGGTCCTTAGCGGCCAGGAGCTCCTACGAGCAGTACTTC.

This chain uses TRBV20-1 with TRBJ1-2, with 7 bases matching TRBD1. Germline assignment: CDR1 DFQATT and CDR2 SNEGSKA (reference sequence). CDR3 length equals 13 residues. V trimming: 6 bases; J trimming: 4 bases; junction bases outside the gene matches: 8. The CDR3 region is CSAHGQALYGYTF. CDR3 coding DNA: TGCAGTGCGCACGGACAGGCACTCTATGGCTACACCTTC.